This T cell receptor beta chain is from a study of T cell changes during pregnancy in multiple sclerosis (dated by TCRdb to the late 2010s). Study-wide context: Changes in the T cell repertoire over the course of pregnancy were examined in this study in women with multiple sclerosis.

This clone was seen only once. Its binding antigen is unknown. No base quality information exists; no much larger clone differs at one position. Library creation used the immunoSEQ multiplex PCR assay. TCRdb's version of the immuneACCESS table is confined to in-frame rearrangements and falls short of the full clone set. An unresolved V gene accounts for under half of the shortfall where checked; the remainder is of unknown origin. This sample gives 47,000 or so clones in total; around 90% of them show up just once. The biggest ten clones account for under 2% of the sample. V lost 3 bases and J lost 0 bases; the stretch between them is 17 bases long. The CDR3 numbers 17 residues from cysteine through phenylalanine. Only CDR3 DNA remains: 51 bases, in frame from the first base. From the germline V gene, CDR1 is KGHSH and CDR2 is LQKENI.

The material was peripheral blood, obtained in the first trimester of pregnancy. The chain employs TRBV18 and TRBJ1-1; the D gene is not confidently resolved. The origin of this receptor is a female donor with multiple sclerosis, enrolled in a pregnancy study. The CDR3 here reads CASSPPGGKRLNTEAFF. The bases read TGTGCCAGCTCACCCCCAGGAGGTAAGCGTTTGAACACTGAAGCTTTCTTT.